This T cell receptor (beta chain) was recorded in a study of T cell repertoires in cytomegalovirus infection. Overall study: Evidence of both CMV infection and a matching HLA type came from public TCR beta signatures.

From the reads, TCRdb called clonotypes with MiXCR, one entry per CDR3 protein. This table holds 250,000 to 300,000 distinct CDR3 sequences, 15% to 20% found once. General study points: Summed frequency of shared TCR beta families picked out CMV carriers who also had the relevant HLA. CMV-specific TCR beta clonotypes restricted by HLA-C dominated the ex vivo response.

V was shortened by 6 bases and J by 1 base, with 12 bases between the two germline ends. The V gene's germline CDR1 is MDHEN and CDR2 SYDVKM. The CDR3 is made up of 14 amino acids. Concerning this clonotype itself: What it recognizes is unknown.

The sequence derives from a human donor in good health (CMV status not recorded). Some clones in this sample may be carry-over from other donors' samples. The chain has TRBV28 and TRBJ2-5; maybe TRBD1 (6 bases). The sequenced sample was CD8+ T cells from PBMCs. The CDR3 region has the DNA TGTGCCAGCAGCAGAACCAGGGGCCAAGAGACCCAGTACTTC. It specifies CASSRTRGQETQYF.